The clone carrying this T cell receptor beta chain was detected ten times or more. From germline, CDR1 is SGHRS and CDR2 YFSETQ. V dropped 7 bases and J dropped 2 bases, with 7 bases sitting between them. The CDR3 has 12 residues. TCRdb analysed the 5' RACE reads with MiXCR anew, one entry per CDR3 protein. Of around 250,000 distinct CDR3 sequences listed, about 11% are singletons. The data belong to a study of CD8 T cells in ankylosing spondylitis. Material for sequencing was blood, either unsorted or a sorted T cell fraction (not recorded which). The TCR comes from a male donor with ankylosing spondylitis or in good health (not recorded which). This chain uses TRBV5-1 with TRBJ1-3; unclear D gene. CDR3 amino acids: CASRSTGNTIYF. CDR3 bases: TGCGCCAGCCGCTCGACTGGAAACACCATATATTTT.